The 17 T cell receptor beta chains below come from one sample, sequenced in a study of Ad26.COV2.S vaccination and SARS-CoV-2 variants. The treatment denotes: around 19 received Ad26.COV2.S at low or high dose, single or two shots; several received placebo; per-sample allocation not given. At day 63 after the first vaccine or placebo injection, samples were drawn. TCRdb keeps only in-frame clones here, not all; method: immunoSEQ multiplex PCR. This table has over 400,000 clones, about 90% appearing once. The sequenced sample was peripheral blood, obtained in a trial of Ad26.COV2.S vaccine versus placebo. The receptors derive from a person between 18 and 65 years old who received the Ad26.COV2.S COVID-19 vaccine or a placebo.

The CDR3 sequence is CATSRESGGGPKNIQYF. CDR3 sequence (DNA): TGTGCCACCAGCAGAGAGAGCGGCGGGGGGCCCAAAAACATTCAGTACTTC. The chain combines TRBV15 with TRBJ2-4; 8 bases align to TRBD2. The CDR3 is made up of 17 amino acids. CDR1 is LNHNV and CDR2 is YYDKDF in the germline V gene (reference sequence). J gave up 2 bases and V 0 bases, and 6 bases lay outside the gene matches.

The CDR3 here is CASSQDLAGGTYEQYF. CDR3 in DNA: TGCGCCAGCAGCCAAGACCTAGCGGGGGGAACCTACGAGCAGTACTTC. The chain recombines TRBV4-3 with TRBJ2-7; 11 bases line up with TRBD2. Unmatched junction bases numbered 3, after V lost 0 bases and J lost 2 bases. This CDR3 region has 16 residues. Looked up from germline, CDR1 is LGHNA and CDR2 is YSLEER.

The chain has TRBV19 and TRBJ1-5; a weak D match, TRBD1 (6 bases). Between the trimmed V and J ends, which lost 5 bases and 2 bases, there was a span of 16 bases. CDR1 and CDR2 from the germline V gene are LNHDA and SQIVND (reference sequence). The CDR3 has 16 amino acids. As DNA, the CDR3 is TGTGCCAGTAGTTATCACAGGGATCGGGGCAATCAGCCCCAGCATTTT. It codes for CASSYHRDRGNQPQHF.

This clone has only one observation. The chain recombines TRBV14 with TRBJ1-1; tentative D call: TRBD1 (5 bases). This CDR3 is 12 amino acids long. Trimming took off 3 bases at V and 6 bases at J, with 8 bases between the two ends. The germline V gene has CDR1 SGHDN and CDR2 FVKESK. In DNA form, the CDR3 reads TGTGCCAGCAGCCACCCGGGACCTGAAGCTTTCTTT. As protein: CASSHPGPEAFF.

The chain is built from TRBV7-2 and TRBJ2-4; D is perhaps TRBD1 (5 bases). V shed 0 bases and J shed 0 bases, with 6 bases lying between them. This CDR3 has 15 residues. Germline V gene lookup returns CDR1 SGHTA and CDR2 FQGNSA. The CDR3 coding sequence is TGTGCCAGCAGCTTAGCGACAGTAGCCAAAAACATTCAGTACTTC. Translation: CASSLATVAKNIQYF.

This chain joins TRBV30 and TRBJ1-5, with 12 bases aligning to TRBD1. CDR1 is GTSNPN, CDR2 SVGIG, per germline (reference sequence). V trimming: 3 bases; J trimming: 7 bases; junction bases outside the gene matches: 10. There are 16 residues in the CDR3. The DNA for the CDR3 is TGTGCCTGGAGCCTCCCCGGGACAGGGGGCGGACAGCCCCAGCATTTT. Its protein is CAWSLPGTGGGQPQHF.

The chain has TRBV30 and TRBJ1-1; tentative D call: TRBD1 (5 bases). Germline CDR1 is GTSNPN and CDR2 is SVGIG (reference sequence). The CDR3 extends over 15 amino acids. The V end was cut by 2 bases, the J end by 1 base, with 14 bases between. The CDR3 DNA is TGTGCCTGGAGTTTTTTGGGGCTTGGGAACACTGAAGCTTTCTTT. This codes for CAWSFLGLGNTEAFF.

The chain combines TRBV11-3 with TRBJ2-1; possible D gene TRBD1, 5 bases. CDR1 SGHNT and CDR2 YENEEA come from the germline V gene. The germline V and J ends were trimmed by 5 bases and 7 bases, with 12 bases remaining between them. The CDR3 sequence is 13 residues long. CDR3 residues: CASSMWQGNEQFF. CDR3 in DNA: TGTGCCAGCAGCATGTGGCAGGGAAATGAGCAGTTCTTC. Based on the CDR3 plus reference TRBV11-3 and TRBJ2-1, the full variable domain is EAGVVQSPRYKIIEKKQPVAFWCNPISGHNTLYWYLQNLGQGPELLIRYENEEAVDDSQLPKDRFSAERLKGVDSTLKIQPAELGDSAVYLCASSMWQGNEQFFGPGTRLTVL.

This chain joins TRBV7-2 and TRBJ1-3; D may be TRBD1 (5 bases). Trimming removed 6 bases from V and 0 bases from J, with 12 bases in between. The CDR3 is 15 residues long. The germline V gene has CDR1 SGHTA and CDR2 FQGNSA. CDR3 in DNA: TGTGCCAGCAGACTGGGGGGGACCTCTGGAAACACCATATATTTT. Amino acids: CASRLGGTSGNTIYF.

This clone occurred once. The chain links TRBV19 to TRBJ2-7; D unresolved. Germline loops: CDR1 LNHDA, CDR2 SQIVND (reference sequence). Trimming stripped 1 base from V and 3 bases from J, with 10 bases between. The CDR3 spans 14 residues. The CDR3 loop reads CASSIGTSDYEQYF. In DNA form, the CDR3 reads TGTGCCAGTAGTATAGGCACTTCGGACTACGAGCAGTACTTC.

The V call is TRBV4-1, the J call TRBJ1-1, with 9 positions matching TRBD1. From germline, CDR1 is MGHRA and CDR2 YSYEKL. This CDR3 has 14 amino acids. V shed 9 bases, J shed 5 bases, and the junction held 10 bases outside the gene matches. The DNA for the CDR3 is TGCGCCAGTAAGCTTCGACAGGGGGGGACTGAAGCTTTCTTT. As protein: CASKLRQGGTEAFF.

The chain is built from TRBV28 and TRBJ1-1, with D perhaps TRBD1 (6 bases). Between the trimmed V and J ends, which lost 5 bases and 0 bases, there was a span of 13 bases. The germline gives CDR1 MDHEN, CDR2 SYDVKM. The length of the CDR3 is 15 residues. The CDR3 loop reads CASSKWGALNTEAFF. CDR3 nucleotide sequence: TGTGCCAGCAGTAAATGGGGGGCCTTGAACACTGAAGCTTTCTTT.

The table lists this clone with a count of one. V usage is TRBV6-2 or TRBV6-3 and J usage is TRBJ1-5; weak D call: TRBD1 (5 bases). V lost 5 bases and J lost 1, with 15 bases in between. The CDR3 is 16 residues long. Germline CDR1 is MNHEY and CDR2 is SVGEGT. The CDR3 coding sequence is TGTGCCAGCAGTCCCGGGGGGGGATCGAGCAATCAGCCCCAGCATTTT. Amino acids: CASSPGGGSSNQPQHF.

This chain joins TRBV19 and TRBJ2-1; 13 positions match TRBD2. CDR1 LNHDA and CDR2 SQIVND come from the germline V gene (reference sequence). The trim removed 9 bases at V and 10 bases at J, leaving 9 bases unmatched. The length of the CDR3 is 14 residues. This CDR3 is CASKTSGGPGEQFF. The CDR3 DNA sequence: TGTGCCAGCAAGACTAGCGGGGGGCCGGGGGAGCAGTTCTTC.

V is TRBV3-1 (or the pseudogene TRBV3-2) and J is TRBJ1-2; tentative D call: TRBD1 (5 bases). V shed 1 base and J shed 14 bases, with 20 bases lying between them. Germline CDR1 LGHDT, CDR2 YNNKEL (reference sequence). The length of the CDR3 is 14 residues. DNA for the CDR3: TGTGCCAGCAGCCAAGGGGCAGGACATTCAGGTGAGACCTTC. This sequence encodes CASSQGAGHSGETF.

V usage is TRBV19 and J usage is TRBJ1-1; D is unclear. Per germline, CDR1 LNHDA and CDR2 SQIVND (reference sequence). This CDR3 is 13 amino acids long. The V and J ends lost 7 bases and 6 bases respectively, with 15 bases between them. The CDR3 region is CASTFPGRAEAFF. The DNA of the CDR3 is TGTGCCAGTACCTTTCCGGGTAGGGCTGAAGCTTTCTTT.

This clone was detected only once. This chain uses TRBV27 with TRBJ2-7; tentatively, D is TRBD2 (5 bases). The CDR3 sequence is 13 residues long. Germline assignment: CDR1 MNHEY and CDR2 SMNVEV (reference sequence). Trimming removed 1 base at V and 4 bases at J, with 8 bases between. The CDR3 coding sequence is TGTGCCAGCAGTTTATTCTCGGGATACGAGCAGTACTTC. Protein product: CASSLFSGYEQYF.